This TCR beta chain was obtained from a study of long-term antiretroviral therapy in people with HIV. Study outcomes and limitations: Control repertoires displayed wider CDR3 length ranges than the HIV repertoires.

Germline-derived CDR1 and CDR2 are MNHNS and SASEGT. This CDR3 has 14 amino acids. Trimming left V 3 bases short and J 0 bases short, with 8 bases between. Researchers ran immunoSEQ v3.0 at survey level. Measured with immunoSEQ multiplex PCR; TCRdb has only the in-frame clones, and not every one. This table holds about 18,000 clones, around 91% found once. On this clone itself: Its cognate antigen is unknown.

This sequence originates from a man between 50 and 59 years old with HIV. V is TRBV6-1 and J is TRBJ1-1; no firm D call. The source material was unsorted PBMCs, sampled 3 years after starting antiretroviral therapy. CDR3: CASSEVQLNTEAFF. The CDR3 bases are TGTGCCAGCAGTGAGGTCCAGTTGAACACTGAAGCTTTCTTT.